This is a list of T cell receptor beta chains from one sample in a study of cytotoxic CD8 clonotypes in ibrutinib-treated CLL. TCRdb's copy holds only in-frame clones and misses some; the assay was immunoSEQ multiplex PCR. The sample consists of some 200,000 clones, about 75% of them appearing once. The sequencing used PBMCs, collected after 12 months of ibrutinib treatment. Source of these receptors: a human donor with chronic lymphocytic leukemia. Both conserved end residues are part of each CDR3. Each record gives: V gene, D gene, J gene, clone size, CDR3 protein, CDR3 DNA. A D gene is named only where the DNA matches it firmly. Clone sizes are given selectively: once, few, many, or a class where the clone is expanded.

v_call: TRBV4-2; d_call: .; j_call: TRBJ2-1; clone_size: .; cdr3_aa: CASSQDSGRGIHNEQFF; cdr3_nt: TGTGCCAGCAGCCAAGATTCGGGCAGGGGCATCCACAATGAGCAGTTCTTC
v_call: TRBV30; d_call: TRBD2; j_call: TRBJ2-3; clone_size: .; cdr3_aa: CASRGAGGTDTQYF; cdr3_nt: TGTGCCTCCCGAGGAGCGGGGGGCACAGATACGCAGTATTTT
v_call: TRBV9; d_call: .; j_call: TRBJ1-1; clone_size: .; cdr3_aa: CASSVEGGTEAFF; cdr3_nt: TGTGCCAGCAGCGTTGAGGGGGGCACTGAAGCTTTCTTT
v_call: TRBV2; d_call: .; j_call: TRBJ1-2; clone_size: .; cdr3_aa: CASNQGGGYGYTF; cdr3_nt: TGTGCCAGCAATCAGGGTGGGGGCTATGGCTACACCTTC
v_call: TRBV4-2; d_call: .; j_call: TRBJ1-5; clone_size: .; cdr3_aa: CASSQDRRGPESNQPQHF; cdr3_nt: TGTGCCAGCAGCCAAGATCGGAGGGGCCCAGAAAGCAATCAGCCCCAGCATTTT
v_call: TRBV6-4; d_call: TRBD2; j_call: TRBJ2-1; clone_size: .; cdr3_aa: CASSDSGTILFF; cdr3_nt: TGTGCCAGCAGTGACTCAGGGACTATTCTGTTCTTC
v_call: TRBV7-3; d_call: TRBD1; j_call: TRBJ2-7; clone_size: .; cdr3_aa: CASRQPGQTYEQYF; cdr3_nt: TGTGCCAGCAGGCAACCGGGACAGACTTACGAGCAGTACTTC
v_call: TRBV11-1; d_call: .; j_call: TRBJ1-1; clone_size: .; cdr3_aa: CASSLNRATEAFF; cdr3_nt: TGTGCCAGCAGCTTAAACAGGGCCACTGAAGCTTTCTTT
v_call: TRBV9; d_call: .; j_call: TRBJ1-1; clone_size: .; cdr3_aa: CASSVELDGVTEAFF; cdr3_nt: TGTGCCAGCAGCGTAGAATTGGACGGCGTCACTGAAGCTTTCTTT
v_call: TRBV28; d_call: .; j_call: TRBJ2-1; clone_size: .; cdr3_aa: CASSINNEQFF; cdr3_nt: TGTGCCAGCAGTATCAACAATGAGCAGTTCTTC
v_call: TRBV30; d_call: .; j_call: TRBJ1-5; clone_size: few; cdr3_aa: CAWSGGAQPQHF; cdr3_nt: TGTGCCTGGAGTGGAGGGGCACAGCCCCAGCATTTT
v_call: TRBV5-1; d_call: .; j_call: TRBJ2-2; clone_size: .; cdr3_aa: CASSLSTANTGELFF; cdr3_nt: TGCGCCAGCAGCCTTTCAACGGCGAACACCGGGGAGCTGTTTTTT
v_call: TRBV4-1; d_call: .; j_call: TRBJ1-1; clone_size: .; cdr3_aa: CASSHTENTEAFF; cdr3_nt: TGCGCCAGCAGCCACACCGAGAACACTGAAGCTTTCTTT
v_call: TRBV6-5; d_call: .; j_call: TRBJ2-3; clone_size: .; cdr3_aa: CASTKTGRADTQYF; cdr3_nt: TGTGCCAGCACCAAGACAGGTCGGGCAGATACGCAGTATTTT